A selection of T cell receptor beta chains follows, all from one sample in a study of shared clonotypes between healthy human individuals. Profiling relied on immunoSEQ multiplex PCR, and the TCRdb table lists in-frame clones only, not all of them. This table holds about 470,000 clones, around 79% found once. Sequenced material: PBMCs. These receptors all stem from a woman in her thirties or forties in good health. Some clones in this sample may be carry-over from other donors' samples. Both conserved end residues are part of each CDR3. D genes are given only for firm matches.

TRBJ2-5,TRBV10-2,-,CASNPRNVGQETQYF,TGCGCCAGCAACCCACGAAACGTAGGGCAAGAGACCCAGTACTTC
TRBJ2-1,TRBV28,TRBD1,CASSYVRDRVQFF,TGTGCCAGCAGTTATGTCCGGGACAGGGTCCAGTTCTTC
TRBJ2-1,TRBV15,-,CATSRGNFEQFF,TGTGCCACCAGCAGAGGAAACTTTGAGCAGTTCTTC
TRBJ2-3,TRBV19,TRBD1,CASSMGQGAIADTQYF,TGTGCCAGTAGTATGGGGCAGGGGGCAATTGCAGATACGCAGTATTTT
TRBJ2-5,TRBV6-6,TRBD1,CASSSNRDRGYETQYF,TGTGCCAGCAGTTCGAATCGCGACAGGGGGTATGAGACCCAGTACTTC
TRBJ2-5,TRBV6-1,-,CASSEVGSSDNQETQYF,TGTGCCAGCAGTGAGGTAGGAAGCAGCGATAACCAAGAGACCCAGTACTTC
TRBJ2-3,TRBV18,-,CASSPAELRDTQYF,TGTGCCAGCTCACCGGCAGAACTCAGAGATACGCAGTATTTT
TRBJ2-7,TRBV4-1,TRBD2,CASSQGSRAGEEQYF,TGCGCCAGCAGCCAAGGGAGTCGAGCGGGAGAGGAGCAGTACTTC
TRBJ2-1,TRBV7-9,TRBD2,CASSVPGLASTEQFF,TGTGCCAGCAGCGTACCGGGACTAGCGTCTACTGAGCAGTTCTTC
TRBJ1-4,TRBV6-5,TRBD1,CASSYSPTGELFF,TGTGCCAGCAGTTACTCTCCGACAGGGGAACTGTTTTTT
TRBJ2-5,TRBV9,-,CASSVGGARGETQYF,TGTGCCAGCAGCGTAGGTGGCGCTAGAGGGGAGACCCAGTACTTC
TRBJ2-7,TRBV5-4,-,CASSLGLNYEQYF,TGTGCCAGCAGCTTGGGTCTAAACTACGAGCAGTACTTC
TRBJ1-2,TRBV9,-,CASSPRPARQAYGYTF,TGTGCCAGCAGCCCTCGGCCGGCCAGGCAGGCCTATGGCTACACCTTC
TRBJ1-4,TRBV19,-,CASSIGTRGEKLFF,TGTGCCAGTAGTATCGGGACGCGGGGTGAAAAACTGTTTTTT
TRBJ1-3,TRBV21-1,-,CASSKEGDSFTSGNTIYF,TGTGCCAGCAGCAAAGAGGGCGACAGCTTTACCTCTGGAAACACCATATATTTT
TRBJ2-7,TRBV19,-,CASSIWGASSYEQYF,TGTGCCAGTAGTATTTGGGGGGCTAGCTCCTACGAGCAGTACTTC
TRBJ1-2,TRBV28,TRBD1,CASSLPTGTGYGYTF,TGTGCCAGCAGTTTACCAACCGGGACAGGTTATGGCTACACCTTC
TRBJ1-2,TRBV15,-,CATSGGAYGYTF,TGTGCCACCAGCGGGGGAGCCTATGGCTACACCTTC
TRBJ2-2,TRBV7-2,TRBD2,CASSTGLASGELFF,TGTGCCAGCAGCACGGGACTAGCGTCCGGGGAGCTGTTTTTT